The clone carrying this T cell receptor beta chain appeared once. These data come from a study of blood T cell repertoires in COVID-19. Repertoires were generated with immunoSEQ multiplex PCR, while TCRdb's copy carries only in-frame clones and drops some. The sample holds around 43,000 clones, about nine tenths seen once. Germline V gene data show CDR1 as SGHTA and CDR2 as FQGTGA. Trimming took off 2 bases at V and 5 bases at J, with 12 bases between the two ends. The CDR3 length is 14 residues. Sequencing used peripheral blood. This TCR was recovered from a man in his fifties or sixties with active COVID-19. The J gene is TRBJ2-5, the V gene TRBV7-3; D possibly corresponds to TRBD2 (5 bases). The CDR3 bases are TGTGCCAGCAGCTTATTCGGGGAATCGGAGACCCAGTACTTC. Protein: CASSLFGESETQYF. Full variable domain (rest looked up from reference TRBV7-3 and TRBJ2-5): GAGVSQTPSNKVTEKGKYVELRCDPISGHTALYWYRQSLGQGPEFLIYFQGTGAADDSGLPNDRFFAVRPEGSVSTLKIQRTERGDSAVYLCASSLFGESETQYFGPGTRLLVL.